The clone carrying this T cell receptor beta chain has ten or more counts. Antigen specificity is unknown. The template used for profiling TCR beta VDJ and CDR3 was genomic DNA. TCRdb reanalysed the reads using MiXCR and keeps one entry per CDR3 protein. The table includes roughly 200,000 distinct CDR3 sequences, roughly 65% detected once. Selection for sequencing was limited to patients who had shown CD8+CD57+ cell expansion by flow cytometry. The patients all had a severe acquired aplastic anemia diagnosis. These data are taken from a study of CD8+CD57+ T cells in acquired aplastic anemia. Study conclusions and caveats: No significant patient-versus-control difference appeared in CD8+ Simpson's diversity.

This TCR derives from a human donor with aplastic anemia. Sequenced: sorted CD4+, CD8+, or CD8+CD57+ T cells (not recorded which) from PBMCs.

CDR3 DNA sequence: TGCGCCAGCAGTTCGGCAGGGGCCTCCTACGAGCAGTACTTC. Translated: CASSSAGASYEQYF. The chain combines TRBV5-1 with TRBJ2-7; tentative D call: TRBD1 (6 bases). In germline, CDR1 is SGHRS, CDR2 YFSETQ. There are 14 residues in the CDR3. Trimming left V 5 bases short and J 0 bases short, with 12 bases between.